The present entry profiles one TCR beta chain with its context. Its specificity is unknown. This sample is drawn from a study of cytomegalovirus exposure and HLA in healthy donors. General study results and limits: In presence/absence analyses, roughly uniform sequencing depth across donors was assumed. Most of the TCR beta V segments (in an earlier analysis) were productive either about 87% or about 30% of the time.

The CDR3 has 15 residues. V was pared by 2 bases and J by 2 bases, with 5 bases of the junction left unmatched. Germline V lookup: CDR1 KGHSH, CDR2 LQKENI. Vbeta (60) and Jbeta (13) primers were used in the PCR. Authors' processing steps: A follow-up analysis tallied tens of millions of unique TCR beta chains, about 10 million shared. The method was immunoSEQ multiplex PCR; TCRdb's version includes in-frame clones alone and lacks a portion of them. Clonal size and the V and J genes are those of that table, whereas D and trimming came from the DNA. The repertoire holds around 95,000 clones, with roughly 80% as singletons.

Material for sequencing was PBMCs. This receptor was obtained from a man younger than 45 in good health and CMV-seropositive. This sequence joins TRBV18 and TRBJ1-2, with 7 bases lining up with TRBD1. CDR3: CASSPDRDTNYGYTF. The DNA for the CDR3 is TGTGCCAGCTCACCAGACAGGGATACCAACTATGGCTACACCTTC.